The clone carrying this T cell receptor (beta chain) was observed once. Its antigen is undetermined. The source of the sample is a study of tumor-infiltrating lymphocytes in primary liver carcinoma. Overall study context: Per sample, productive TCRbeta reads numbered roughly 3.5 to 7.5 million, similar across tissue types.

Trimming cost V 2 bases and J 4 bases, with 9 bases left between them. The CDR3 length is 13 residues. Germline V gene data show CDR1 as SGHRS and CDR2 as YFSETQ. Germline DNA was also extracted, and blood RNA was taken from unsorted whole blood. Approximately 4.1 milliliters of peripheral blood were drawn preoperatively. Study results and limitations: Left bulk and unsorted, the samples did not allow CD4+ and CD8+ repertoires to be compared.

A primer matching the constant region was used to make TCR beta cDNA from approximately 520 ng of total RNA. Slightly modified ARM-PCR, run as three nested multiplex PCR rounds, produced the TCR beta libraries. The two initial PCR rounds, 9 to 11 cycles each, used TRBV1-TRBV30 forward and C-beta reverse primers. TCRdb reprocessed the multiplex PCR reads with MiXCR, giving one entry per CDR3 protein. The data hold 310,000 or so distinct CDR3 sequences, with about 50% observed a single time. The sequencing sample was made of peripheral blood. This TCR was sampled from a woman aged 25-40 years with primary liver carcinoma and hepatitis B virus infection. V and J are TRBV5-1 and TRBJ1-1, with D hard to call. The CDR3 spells CASSLSRSTEAFF. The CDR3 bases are TGCGCCAGCAGCTTATCAAGAAGCACTGAAGCTTTCTTT. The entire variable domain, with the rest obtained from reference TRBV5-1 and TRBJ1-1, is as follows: KAGVTQTPRYLIKTRGQQVTLSCSPISGHRSVSWYQQTPGQGLQFLFEYFSETQRNKGNFPGRFSGRQFSNSRSEMNVSTLELGDSALYLCASSLSRSTEAFFGQGTRLTVV.